This TCR beta chain is drawn from a study of cytomegalovirus exposure and HLA in healthy donors. Primers for the PCR totalled 60 Vbeta and 13 Jbeta. The repertoire was sequenced with immunoSEQ multiplex PCR; TCRdb's copy has only in-frame clones and lacks some. The sample comprises 150,000 to 200,000 clones, around 81% of which are singletons, and 4.9% rests with the top ten. This CDR3 is 14 amino acids long. The V gene's germline CDR1 is SGHAT and CDR2 FQNNGV. V shed 4 bases and J shed 3 bases, with 9 bases lying between them. The rearrangement uses TRBV11-2 and TRBJ2-2; possible D gene TRBD1, 6 bases. This sequence was found in a woman in her late teens or twenties in good health and CMV-seropositive. The material sequenced was PBMCs. In nucleotides, the CDR3 is TGTGCCAGCAGCTACGGACAGTACACCGGGGAGCTGTTTTTT. Its protein product is CASSYGQYTGELFF.